This T cell receptor (beta chain) was captured in a study of shared clonotypes between healthy human individuals. General study findings and limits: The expectation was that sequencing depth would affect clonotype sharing among donors. Some clonotypes were shared by all four sorted-subset donors, while others were not shared. The non-shared ones had lower generation probabilities than the shared ones. Memory subsets generally showed lower estimated richness than naive subsets.

CD45RO-negative cells were positively selected for CCR7, leaving out terminally differentiated effector memory CD45RA+ cells. About this clone: Its antigen is not known.

Germline V gene sequence: CDR1 MGHRA, CDR2 YSYEKL. The V end lost 0 bases, the J end lost 0 bases, and 13 bases lay between the germline ends. This CDR3 spans 17 amino acids. The assay was immunoSEQ multiplex PCR, and TCRdb's table has in-frame clones only and misses some. This table holds more than 2 million clones, approximately 95% found once. V and J are TRBV4-1 and TRBJ2-3; D possibly corresponds to TRBD1 (6 bases). The sequencing input was naive CD8+ T cells sorted from blood. This TCR was recovered from a man aged 18-30 years in good health. The CDR3 region has the DNA TGCGCCAGCAGCCAAGATGGGGACATGGCTAGCACAGATACGCAGTATTTT. Protein sequence: CASSQDGDMASTDTQYF.